The rows below give T cell receptor beta chains drawn from one sample of a study of blood T cell repertoires in COVID-19. Clones were read by immunoSEQ multiplex PCR, and TCRdb kept only the in-frame ones, dropping some. The data hold about 190,000 clones, with 78% observed a single time. Sequenced input: peripheral blood. These receptors all come from a woman of 80 years or more with active or convalescent COVID-19. Each CDR3 is given with its conserved first and last residue. The order of the fields is V gene, clone size, J gene, CDR3 protein. Rows give clone size only sometimes, using once, few, many, or a class for an expanded clone.

V gene: TRBV4-2; clone size: -; J gene: TRBJ2-4; CDR3 protein: CASSRTWATKNIQYF
V gene: TRBV6-5; clone size: few; J gene: TRBJ2-2; CDR3 protein: CASSYSTRNTGELFF
V gene: TRBV5-1; clone size: -; J gene: TRBJ2-3; CDR3 protein: CASSAGLAGVDHTDTQYF
V gene: TRBV30; clone size: -; J gene: TRBJ1-6; CDR3 protein: CALGTAYNSPLHF
V gene: TRBV5-6; clone size: -; J gene: TRBJ2-2; CDR3 protein: CASSLLTGRTGELFF
V gene: TRBV3-1/TRBV3-2; clone size: -; J gene: TRBJ2-1; CDR3 protein: CASSPGLASGEQFF
V gene: TRBV27; clone size: once; J gene: TRBJ2-3; CDR3 protein: CASSSRGTDTQYF
V gene: TRBV5-5; clone size: -; J gene: TRBJ1-1; CDR3 protein: CASSFEGLRITEAFF
V gene: TRBV4-1; clone size: -; J gene: TRBJ2-2; CDR3 protein: CASSQVGVGRTGELFF
V gene: TRBV7-8; clone size: few; J gene: TRBJ2-7; CDR3 protein: CASSLGLVMRASMPYEQYF
V gene: TRBV2; clone size: -; J gene: TRBJ1-2; CDR3 protein: CASRDDRVGYTF
V gene: TRBV27; clone size: -; J gene: TRBJ1-2; CDR3 protein: CASSLGQGNYGYTF
V gene: TRBV5-1; clone size: once; J gene: TRBJ2-5; CDR3 protein: CASSIQGRETQYF
V gene: TRBV5-1; clone size: -; J gene: TRBJ1-3; CDR3 protein: CASSPRQGSAGNTIYF
V gene: TRBV5-1; clone size: -; J gene: TRBJ1-4; CDR3 protein: CASMVSEGAGKLFF
V gene: TRBV7-9; clone size: -; J gene: TRBJ2-4; CDR3 protein: CASSPPGQGALAIQYF
V gene: TRBV9; clone size: -; J gene: TRBJ2-1; CDR3 protein: CASSNFQGLYNEQFF
V gene: TRBV28; clone size: -; J gene: TRBJ1-2; CDR3 protein: CASSLGQGGFYGYTF
V gene: TRBV5-6; clone size: few; J gene: TRBJ2-1; CDR3 protein: CASSFKLSLAGGQINEQFF
V gene: TRBV5-6; clone size: -; J gene: TRBJ2-7; CDR3 protein: CASSIGGRVYEQYF
V gene: TRBV4-1; clone size: few; J gene: TRBJ1-6; CDR3 protein: CASSQDPAGNSPLHF
V gene: TRBV19; clone size: -; J gene: TRBJ1-4; CDR3 protein: CASRKQGAVEEEKLFF
V gene: TRBV5-1; clone size: -; J gene: TRBJ1-2; CDR3 protein: CASSAGGTGDYGYTF
V gene: TRBV27; clone size: -; J gene: TRBJ1-2; CDR3 protein: CASSLGEGRPNYGYTF
V gene: TRBV5-6; clone size: few; J gene: TRBJ2-5; CDR3 protein: CASSPGGAQETQYF
V gene: TRBV9; clone size: -; J gene: TRBJ2-7; CDR3 protein: CASSVEGQGAGEQYF
V gene: TRBV28; clone size: few; J gene: TRBJ2-7; CDR3 protein: CASSIRGPTSYEQYF
V gene: TRBV6-5; clone size: -; J gene: TRBJ2-2; CDR3 protein: CAAQKQGQNTGELFF
V gene: TRBV28; clone size: -; J gene: TRBJ1-2; CDR3 protein: CASGIGEEGYTF
V gene: TRBV24-1; clone size: -; J gene: TRBJ2-3; CDR3 protein: CATSDYDRGPDTQYF
V gene: TRBV5-6; clone size: -; J gene: TRBJ2-7; CDR3 protein: CASSQTGWGVLTYEQYF
V gene: TRBV7-8; clone size: -; J gene: TRBJ1-4; CDR3 protein: CASSLASSGPEKLFF
V gene: TRBV27; clone size: -; J gene: TRBJ2-1; CDR3 protein: CASYGQGRNEQFF
V gene: TRBV5-8; clone size: few; J gene: TRBJ2-3; CDR3 protein: CASSSGQVGDTQYF
V gene: TRBV19; clone size: -; J gene: TRBJ2-7; CDR3 protein: CASRTPSGSYEQYF
V gene: TRBV19; clone size: -; J gene: TRBJ2-5; CDR3 protein: CASGQSQETQYF
V gene: TRBV7-8; clone size: -; J gene: TRBJ1-4; CDR3 protein: CASSPHGTGDEKLFF
V gene: TRBV19; clone size: -; J gene: TRBJ1-1; CDR3 protein: CASSRTPTGGRTEAFF
V gene: TRBV7-8; clone size: -; J gene: TRBJ1-2; CDR3 protein: CASSPGETNLYRYTF